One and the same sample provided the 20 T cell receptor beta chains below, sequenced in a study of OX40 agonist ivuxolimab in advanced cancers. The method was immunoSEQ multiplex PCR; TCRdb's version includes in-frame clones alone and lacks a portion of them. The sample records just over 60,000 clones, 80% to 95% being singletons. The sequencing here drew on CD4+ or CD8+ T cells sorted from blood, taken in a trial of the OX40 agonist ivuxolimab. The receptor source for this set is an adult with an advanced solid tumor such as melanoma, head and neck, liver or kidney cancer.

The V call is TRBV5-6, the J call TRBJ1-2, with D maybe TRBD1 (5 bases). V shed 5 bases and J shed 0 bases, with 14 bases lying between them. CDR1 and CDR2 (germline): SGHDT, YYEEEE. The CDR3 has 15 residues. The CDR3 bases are TGTGCCAGCAGTTGGACAAATACCCCTAACTATGGCTACACCTTC. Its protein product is CASSWTNTPNYGYTF.

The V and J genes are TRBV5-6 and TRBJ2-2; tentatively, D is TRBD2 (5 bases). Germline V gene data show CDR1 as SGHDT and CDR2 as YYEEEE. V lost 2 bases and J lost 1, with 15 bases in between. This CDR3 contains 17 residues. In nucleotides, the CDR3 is TGTGCCAGCAGCTTTTACGTCGGGGAATGGAACACCGGGGAGCTGTTTTTT. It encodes CASSFYVGEWNTGELFF.

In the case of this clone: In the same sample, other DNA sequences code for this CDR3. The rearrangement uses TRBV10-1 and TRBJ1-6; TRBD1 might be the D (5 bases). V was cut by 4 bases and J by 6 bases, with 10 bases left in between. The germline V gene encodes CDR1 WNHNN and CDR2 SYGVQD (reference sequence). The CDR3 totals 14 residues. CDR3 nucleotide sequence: TGCGCCAGCAGTGTCGACAGCCGTAATTCACCCCTCCACTTT. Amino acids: CASSVDSRNSPLHF.

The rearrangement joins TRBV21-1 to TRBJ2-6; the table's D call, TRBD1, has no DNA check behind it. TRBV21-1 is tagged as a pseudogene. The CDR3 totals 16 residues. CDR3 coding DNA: TGTGCCAGCAGCAAAGGGCAGGTCGTTGGGGCCAACGTCCTGACTTTC. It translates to CASSKGQVVGANVLTF.

The DNA of the CDR3 is TGTGCCAGCAGTGATTCAACAGGCTTAAACTATGGCTACACCTTC. The encoded protein is CASSDSTGLNYGYTF. J is TRBJ1-2 and V is TRBV6-4, with D possibly matching TRBD1 (5 bases). Germline-derived CDR1 and CDR2 are MRHNA and SNTAGT. Between the trimmed V and J ends, which lost 3 bases and 2 bases, there was a span of 13 bases. The CDR3 runs 15 residues.

The CDR3 bases are TGTGCCAGCAGCCCCCCCCGGGACAGGGGAGGCGGCTACACCTTC. Amino acid sequence: CASSPPRDRGGGYTF. The chain joins TRBV6-1 to TRBJ1-2; TRBD1 matches at 10 bases. CDR3 size: 15 residues. The V gene's germline CDR1 is MNHNS and CDR2 SASEGT. V gave up 6 bases and J gave up 8 bases; unmatched junction bases: 12.

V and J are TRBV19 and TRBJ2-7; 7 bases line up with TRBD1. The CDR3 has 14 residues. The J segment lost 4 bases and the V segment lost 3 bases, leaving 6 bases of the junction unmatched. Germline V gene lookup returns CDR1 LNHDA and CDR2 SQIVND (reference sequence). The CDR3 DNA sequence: TGTGCCAGTAGTATCCAAGGGGGCCAATACGAGCAGTACTTC. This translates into CASSIQGGQYEQYF.

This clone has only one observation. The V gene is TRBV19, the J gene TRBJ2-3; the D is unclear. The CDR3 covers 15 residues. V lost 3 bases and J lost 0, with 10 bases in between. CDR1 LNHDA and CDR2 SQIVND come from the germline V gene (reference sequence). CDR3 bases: TGTGCCAGTAGTATTATGGGGTCTAGCACAGATACGCAGTATTTT. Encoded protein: CASSIMGSSTDTQYF.

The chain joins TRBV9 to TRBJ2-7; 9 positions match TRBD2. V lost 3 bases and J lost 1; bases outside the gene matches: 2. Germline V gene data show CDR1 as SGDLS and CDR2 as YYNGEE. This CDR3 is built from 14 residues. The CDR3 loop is CASSEGLASYEQYF. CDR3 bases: TGTGCCAGCAGCGAAGGACTAGCGTCCTACGAGCAGTACTTC.

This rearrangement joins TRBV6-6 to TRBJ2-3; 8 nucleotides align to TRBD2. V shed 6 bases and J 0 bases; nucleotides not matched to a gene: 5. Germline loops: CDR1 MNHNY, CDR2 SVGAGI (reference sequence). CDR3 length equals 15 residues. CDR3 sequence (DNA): TGTGCCAGCAGACCTAGCGGGTCAAGCACAGATACGCAGTATTTT. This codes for CASRPSGSSTDTQYF.

The CDR3 DNA sequence: TGTGCCAGCAGTCCCGGCTATGGGGTTTACTTC. Amino acid sequence: CASSPGYGVYF. The chain carries TRBV6-5 and TRBJ2-7; no firm D call. The V gene's germline CDR1 is MNHEY and CDR2 SVGAGI. The length of the CDR3 is 11 residues. V was trimmed by 5 bases and J by 13 bases, leaving 15 bases between them.

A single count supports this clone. CDR3 coding DNA: TGCAGCGTTGGCTTTGCAAATGGGATGAGCGAGCAGTACTTC. Its protein product is CSVGFANGMSEQYF. The chain links TRBV29-1 to TRBJ2-7, with D uncertain. CDR1 is SQVTM, CDR2 ANQGSEA, per germline. There are 14 residues in the CDR3. Trimming took off 4 bases at V and 6 bases at J, with 19 bases between the two ends.

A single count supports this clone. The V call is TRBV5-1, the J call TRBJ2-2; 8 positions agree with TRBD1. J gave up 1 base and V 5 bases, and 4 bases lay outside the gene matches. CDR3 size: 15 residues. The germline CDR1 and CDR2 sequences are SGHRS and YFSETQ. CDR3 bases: TGCGCCAGCAGAACAGGGGGTTTGAACACCGGGGAGCTGTTTTTT. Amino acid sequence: CASRTGGLNTGELFF.

The CDR3 DNA reads TGTGCCAGCAGCCCATCCAGTTTGAACTCTGGAAACACCATATATTTT. Protein: CASSPSSLNSGNTIYF. This chain links TRBV7-6 with TRBJ1-3; unclear D gene. Germline V gives CDR1 SGHVS, CDR2 FNYEAQ. V was trimmed by 5 bases and J by 0 bases, leaving 14 bases between them. The CDR3 consists of 16 residues.

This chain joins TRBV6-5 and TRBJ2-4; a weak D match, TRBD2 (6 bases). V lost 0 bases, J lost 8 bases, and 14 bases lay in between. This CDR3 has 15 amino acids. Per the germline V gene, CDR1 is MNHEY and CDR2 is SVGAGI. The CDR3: CASSYSAGTGDIQYF. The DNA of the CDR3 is TGTGCCAGCAGTTACTCGGCCGGGACTGGGGACATTCAGTACTTC.

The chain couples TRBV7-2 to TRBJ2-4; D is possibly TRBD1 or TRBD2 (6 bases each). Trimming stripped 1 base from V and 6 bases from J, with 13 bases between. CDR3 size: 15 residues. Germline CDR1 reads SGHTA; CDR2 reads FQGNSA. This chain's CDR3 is CASSLVNGGPNIQYF. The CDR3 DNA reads TGTGCCAGCAGCTTAGTAAACGGGGGCCCAAACATTCAGTACTTC.

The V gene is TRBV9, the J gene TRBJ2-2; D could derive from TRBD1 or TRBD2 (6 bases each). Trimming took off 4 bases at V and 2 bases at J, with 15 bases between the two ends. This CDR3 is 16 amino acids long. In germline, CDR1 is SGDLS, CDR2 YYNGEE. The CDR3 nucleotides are TGTGCCAGCAGCTTCCGAGGGGGGCCAAACACCGGGGAGCTGTTTTTT. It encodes CASSFRGGPNTGELFF.

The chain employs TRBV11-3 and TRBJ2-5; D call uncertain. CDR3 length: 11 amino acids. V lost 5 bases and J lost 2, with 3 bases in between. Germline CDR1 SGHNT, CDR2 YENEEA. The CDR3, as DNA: TGTGCCAGCAGCAAACAAGAGACCCAGTACTTC. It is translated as CASSKQETQYF.

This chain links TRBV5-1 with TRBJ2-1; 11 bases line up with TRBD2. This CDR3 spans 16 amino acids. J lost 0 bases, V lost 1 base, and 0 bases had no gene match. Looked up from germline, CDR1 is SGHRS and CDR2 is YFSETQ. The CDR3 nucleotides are TGCGCCAGCAGCTTGACTAGCGGGAGCTCCTACAATGAGCAGTTCTTC. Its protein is CASSLTSGSSYNEQFF.

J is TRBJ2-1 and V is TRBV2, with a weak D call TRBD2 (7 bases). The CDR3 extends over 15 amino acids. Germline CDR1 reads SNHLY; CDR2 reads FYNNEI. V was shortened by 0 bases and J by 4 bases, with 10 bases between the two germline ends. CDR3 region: CASSEAGRGYNEQFF. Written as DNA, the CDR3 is TGTGCCAGCAGTGAAGCAGGGAGGGGGTACAATGAGCAGTTCTTC.